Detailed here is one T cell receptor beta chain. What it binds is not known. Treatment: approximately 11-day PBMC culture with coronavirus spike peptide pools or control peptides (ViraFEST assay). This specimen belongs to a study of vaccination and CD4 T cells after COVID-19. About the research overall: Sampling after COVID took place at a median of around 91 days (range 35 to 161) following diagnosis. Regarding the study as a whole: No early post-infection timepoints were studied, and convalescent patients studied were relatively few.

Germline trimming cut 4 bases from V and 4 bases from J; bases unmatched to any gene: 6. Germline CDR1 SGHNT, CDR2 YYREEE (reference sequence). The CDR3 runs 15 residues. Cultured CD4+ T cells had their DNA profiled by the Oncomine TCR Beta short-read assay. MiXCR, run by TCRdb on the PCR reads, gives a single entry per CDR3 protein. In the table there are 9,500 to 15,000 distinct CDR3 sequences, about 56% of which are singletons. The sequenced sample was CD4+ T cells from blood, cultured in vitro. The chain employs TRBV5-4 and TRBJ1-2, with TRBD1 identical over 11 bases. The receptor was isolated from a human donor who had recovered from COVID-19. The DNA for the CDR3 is TGTGCCAGCAGCATAGGACAGGGGGCTGGCTATGGCTACACCTTC. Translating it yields CASSIGQGAGYGYTF.